This is a list of T cell receptor beta chains from one sample in a study of response to subunit inactivated influenza vaccine. TCRdb called the RT-PCR reads again in MiXCR, with one record for every CDR3 protein. The sample includes about 480,000 distinct CDR3 sequences, approximately 12% of them seen just once. This sample comprised PBMCs from blood, obtained 45 days after vaccination. The receptors were gathered from a man aged 45-60 years who received an inactivated influenza vaccine. CDR3s include the opening cysteine and the closing phenylalanine or tryptophan.

J gene | V gene | CDR3 length | CDR3 protein
TRBJ2-1 | TRBV5-1 | 14 | CASSLGGGASEQFF
TRBJ1-5 | TRBV30 | 12 | CAWSVPSQPQHF
TRBJ2-6 | TRBV6-2/TRBV6-3 | 16 | CASSYFRTAGANVLTF
TRBJ2-4 | TRBV10-3 | 14 | CAISNRGVANIQYF
TRBJ2-3 | TRBV5-1 | 19 | CASSLTKTGTSAGTDTQYF
TRBJ2-1 | TRBV7-3 | 15 | CASSLTSLGGNEQFF
TRBJ2-1 | TRBV4-3 | 17 | CASSQEEHSGSYNEQFF
TRBJ1-6 | TRBV12-3/TRBV12-4 | 13 | CASSQGYPSPLHF
TRBJ1-3 | TRBV20-1 | 16 | CSASMLGGRSGNTIYF
TRBJ2-3 | TRBV2 | 13 | CASSESQESAQYF
TRBJ2-1 | TRBV6-6 | 13 | CASRAGAGNEQFF
TRBJ2-1 | TRBV20-1 | 14 | CSAAHGSSYNEQFF
TRBJ2-7 | TRBV7-9 | 16 | CASSSPLDRVFYEQYF
TRBJ2-1 | TRBV12-3/TRBV12-4 | 11 | CASSQTGLQFF
TRBJ1-6 | TRBV12-3/TRBV12-4 | 15 | CASSSSGNLHSPLHF
TRBJ1-3 | TRBV9 | 13 | CASSVGGVDTIYF
TRBJ2-5 | TRBV12-3/TRBV12-4 | 13 | CASSQQLQETQYF
TRBJ2-2 | TRBV4-3 | 16 | CASSRAGTGNTGELFF
TRBJ1-1 | TRBV11-2 | 14 | CASSLEPLGTEAFF
TRBJ1-2 | TRBV28 | 14 | CASRTTGGDYGYTF
TRBJ2-7 | TRBV12-3/TRBV12-4 | 16 | CASSLFSGRLNYEQYF
TRBJ1-6 | TRBV10-3 | 14 | CAISARPRETPLHF
TRBJ2-2 | TRBV28 | 14 | CASSGSGSTGELFF
TRBJ2-1 | TRBV6-2/TRBV6-3 | 15 | CASSRTGASYNEQFF
TRBJ2-1 | TRBV11-2 | 14 | CASSWTSELNEQFF
TRBJ2-1 | TRBV7-6 | 17 | CASSLSGAIPTYNEQFF
TRBJ2-3 | TRBV6-1 | 12 | CASSEGRDTQYF